A single sample is the source of the 3 T cell receptor beta chains below, sequenced in a study of blood T cell repertoires in COVID-19. The assay was immunoSEQ multiplex PCR, and TCRdb's table has in-frame clones only and misses some. Of fewer than 15,000 clones detected, around 76% appear once; the ten largest clones hold around 43%. The sample consisted of peripheral blood. The receptors derive from an elderly woman with acute or convalescent COVID-19.

This rearrangement joins TRBV6-5 to TRBJ1-1, with 9 bases lining up with TRBD1. Unmatched junction bases numbered 3, after V lost 6 bases and J lost 1 base. Germline CDR1 reads MNHEY; CDR2 reads SVGAGI. The CDR3 sequence is 14 residues long. This chain's CDR3 is CASRLTGGNTEAFF. Written as DNA, the CDR3 is TGTGCCAGCAGACTGACAGGGGGGAACACTGAAGCTTTCTTT.

In its sample, this clone was seen once. The chain combines TRBV6-1 with TRBJ2-7, with TRBD1 matching 7 bases. The CDR3 has 14 amino acids. V dropped 5 bases and J dropped 0; count of bases not matched to a gene: 4. CDR1 is MNHNS, CDR2 SASEGT, per germline. The DNA of the CDR3 is TGTGCCAGCAGTTCAGGGGACAGCTCCTACGAGCAGTACTTC. Translated: CASSSGDSSYEQYF.

This chain uses TRBV6-5 with TRBJ2-7, with D perhaps TRBD1 (6 bases). Germline CDR1 reads MNHEY; CDR2 reads SVGAGI. This CDR3 region has 13 residues. Trimming stripped 4 bases from V and 5 bases from J, with 12 bases between. This CDR3 is CASSFKQGHEQYF. The CDR3 coding sequence is TGTGCCAGCAGTTTCAAACAGGGTCACGAGCAGTACTTC.